The sample holds a few counts of the clone carrying this TCR beta chain. What it binds is unknown. TCRdb called the RT-PCR reads again in MiXCR, with one record for every CDR3 protein. Of roughly 650,000 distinct CDR3 sequences detected, more than 15% appear once; the ten largest clones hold more than 9%. This sample was taken from a study of response to subunit inactivated influenza vaccine. Study-wide results and limits: New T cells are recruited in small numbers by each seasonal influenza vaccination, according to the authors' suggestion.

The CDR3 extends over 16 amino acids. V was pared by 1 base and J by 3 bases, with 16 bases between. The chain carries TRBV12-3 or TRBV12-4 and TRBJ2-7; TRBD1 might be the D (7 bases). The sequenced sample was PBMCs from blood, obtained 12 days after vaccination. The clonotype was recovered from a man aged 45 to 65 who received an inactivated influenza vaccine. Written as DNA, the CDR3 is TGTGCCAGCAGTTTAGAAGCGCAGGGGGGCTTCTACGAGCAGTACTTC. Its protein is CASSLEAQGGFYEQYF.